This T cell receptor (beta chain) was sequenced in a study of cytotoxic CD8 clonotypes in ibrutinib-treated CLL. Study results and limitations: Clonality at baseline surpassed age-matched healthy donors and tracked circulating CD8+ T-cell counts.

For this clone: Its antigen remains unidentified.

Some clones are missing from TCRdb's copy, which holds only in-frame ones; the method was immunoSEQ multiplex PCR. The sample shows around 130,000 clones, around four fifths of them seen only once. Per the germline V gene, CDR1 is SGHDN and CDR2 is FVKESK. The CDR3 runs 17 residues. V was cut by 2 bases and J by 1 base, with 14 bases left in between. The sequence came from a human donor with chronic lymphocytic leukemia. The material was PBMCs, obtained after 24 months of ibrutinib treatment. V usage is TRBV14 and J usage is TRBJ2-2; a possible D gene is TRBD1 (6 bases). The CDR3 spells CASSQLQGALNTGELFF. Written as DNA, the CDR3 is TGTGCCAGCAGCCAACTACAGGGAGCGTTGAACACCGGGGAGCTGTTTTTT.